The 19 T cell receptor beta chains presented below share a single source sample, sequenced in a study of shared clonotypes between healthy human individuals. Profiling relied on immunoSEQ multiplex PCR, and the TCRdb table lists in-frame clones only, not all of them. In the table there are 2 million or so clones, 90% to 95% of which are singletons. The sequencing input was naive CD4+ T cells sorted from blood. Sample subset: CD45RA+ positively selected. These receptors all stem from a man between 18 and 29 years old in good health.

This clone showed up just once. A much larger clone lies one base from this, so it may be a read error. This rearrangement joins TRBV6-1 to TRBJ1-1; 8 bases line up with TRBD1. V shed 4 bases, J shed 1 base, and the junction held 2 bases outside the gene matches. The CDR3 is made up of 14 amino acids. Germline V gene data show CDR1 as MNHNS and CDR2 as SASEGT. The CDR3 region is CASSVGTGNTEAFF. In DNA form, the CDR3 reads TGTGCCAGCAGTGTCGGGACAGGGAACACTGAAGCTTTCTTT.

This sequence joins TRBV15 and TRBJ2-6; no clear D gene. This CDR3 spans 17 amino acids. The V and J ends lost 0 bases and 0 bases respectively, with 9 bases between them. CDR1 is LNHNV and CDR2 is YYDKDF in the germline V gene (reference sequence). The CDR3 sequence is CATSRERPFSGANVLTF. CDR3 coding DNA: TGTGCCACCAGCAGAGAAAGACCCTTCTCTGGGGCCAACGTCCTGACTTTC.

This sequence joins TRBV10-3 and TRBJ1-2; no firm D call. V lost 3 bases and J lost 5, with 13 bases in between. The V gene's germline CDR1 is ENHRY and CDR2 SYGVKD. The CDR3 length is 14 residues. The CDR3 DNA reads as TGTGCCATCAGTGACCCCGGGAGGAATTATGGCTACACCTTC. Its protein is CAISDPGRNYGYTF.

The chain uses TRBV25-1 and TRBJ1-1; TRBD1 agrees at 7 bases. The germline V gene has CDR1 MGHDK and CDR2 SYGVNS. V lost 9 bases and J lost 8; bases outside the gene matches: 9. This CDR3 has 12 residues. The CDR3, as DNA: TGTGCCAGTAAGGGGGCGTCGGTCGAAGCTTTCTTT. It specifies CASKGASVEAFF.

The genes are TRBV7-6 and TRBJ2-6; possible D gene TRBD1, 6 bases. Trimming shortened V by 8 bases and J by 0 bases, and 20 bases separated the two germline ends. The germline V gene encodes CDR1 SGHVS and CDR2 FNYEAQ. The CDR3 extends over 18 amino acids. The CDR3: CASRQGGPIPSGANVLTF. The CDR3 region has the DNA TGTGCCAGCCGCCAAGGGGGTCCTATACCCTCTGGGGCCAACGTCCTGACTTTC.

A single count supports this clone. The chain combines TRBV2 with TRBJ1-2, with D tentatively TRBD1 (5 bases). The length of the CDR3 is 13 residues. Germline values: CDR1 SNHLY, CDR2 FYNNEI. V dropped 3 bases and J dropped 8 bases, with 13 bases sitting between them. This CDR3 is CASSEIQGGGYTF. CDR3 bases: TGTGCCAGCAGTGAGATCCAGGGAGGCGGCTACACCTTC. Complete variable domain (other parts from reference TRBV2 and TRBJ1-2): EPEVTQTPSHQVTQMGQEVILRCVPISNHLYFYWYRQILGQKVEFLVSFYNNEISEKSEIFDDQFSVERPDGSNFTLKIRSTKLEDSAMYFCASSEIQGGGYTFGSGTRLTVV.

The V call is TRBV11-2, the J call TRBJ2-1; 10 bases are a match to TRBD2. The V gene's germline CDR1 is SGHAT and CDR2 FQNNGV. The CDR3 runs 13 residues. The junction had 7 bases not matched to a gene; V was cut back by 5 bases and J by 12 bases. The CDR3 region has the DNA TGTGCCAGCAGCCTGAGCGGGGGGGTGGTGCAGTTCTTC. This gives the protein CASSLSGGVVQFF.

V and J are TRBV7-2 and TRBJ1-5; D is undetermined. CDR1 and CDR2 from the germline V gene are SGHTA and FQGNSA. The CDR3 runs to 14 residues. V was cut by 1 base and J by 7 bases, with 11 bases left in between. CDR3 sequence: CASSLEAARQPQHF. DNA for the CDR3: TGTGCCAGCAGCTTAGAGGCAGCGAGGCAGCCCCAGCATTTT.

Note on this clone: The junction does not match germline at one end; this may be a read error. The rearrangement uses TRBV27 and TRBJ2-7, with 11 nucleotides matching TRBD2. This CDR3 has 13 amino acids. Germline V gene sequence: CDR1 MNHEY, CDR2 SMNVEV (reference sequence). The CDR3 bases are TGTGCCAGCAGTCGAAGACTAGCGGGAACCCCCGAGTTC. Protein: CASSRRLAGTPEF.

This sequence joins TRBV4-1 and TRBJ2-5; TRBD2 matches 14 bases. With V trimmed by 0 bases and J by 1 base, 7 bases remained unmatched. Germline CDR1 and CDR2: MGHRA and YSYEKL. The CDR3 length is 19 residues. Here the CDR3 reads CASSQDPGLAGAFQETQYF. CDR3 bases: TGCGCCAGCAGCCAAGATCCGGGACTAGCGGGGGCTTTCCAAGAGACCCAGTACTTC.

This clone showed up just once. The CDR3 here is CASSSTAYTPQETQYF. CDR3 coding DNA: TGTGCCAGCAGCAGCACGGCGTATACTCCGCAAGAGACCCAGTACTTC. The chain is built from TRBV7-2 and TRBJ2-5; D is unclear. The CDR3 has 16 residues. Trimming left V 5 bases short and J 2 bases short, with 18 bases between. The germline CDR1 and CDR2 sequences are SGHTA and FQGNSA.

This rearrangement joins TRBV10-1 to TRBJ2-1; 7 bases agree with TRBD2. After removal of 2 bases from V and 3 bases from J, the junction contained 4 bases not matched to a gene. This CDR3 has 15 residues. Per the germline V gene, CDR1 is WNHNN and CDR2 is SYGVQD (reference sequence). The CDR3 loop reads CASSETVAGYNEQFF. The CDR3 DNA is TGCGCCAGCAGTGAGACGGTAGCGGGCTACAATGAGCAGTTCTTC.

The chain uses TRBV5-1 and TRBJ1-4; 7 nucleotides agree with TRBD1. The CDR3 extends over 16 amino acids. V gave up 0 bases and J gave up 4 bases; unmatched junction bases: 6. Germline V gene data show CDR1 as SGHRS and CDR2 as YFSETQ. In DNA, the CDR3 is TGCGCCAGCAGCTTGGTGCTGGGACAGATTAATGAAAAACTGTTTTTT. Translated: CASSLVLGQINEKLFF.

A note on this clone: At the DNA level, this CDR3 is encoded by other sequences in the same sample as well. V gene TRBV10-3 combines with J gene TRBJ1-4, with 7 bases matching TRBD1. The V and J ends lost 5 bases and 3 bases, in that order; junction bases with no gene match: 0. The CDR3 consists of 13 residues. The germline CDR1 and CDR2 sequences are ENHRY and SYGVKD. The CDR3 bases are TGTGCCATCAGTCAGGGGGCTAATGAAAAACTGTTTTTT. As protein: CAISQGANEKLFF.

The chain has TRBV10-2 and TRBJ2-3, with TRBD2 matching over 7 bases. J was trimmed by 5 bases and V by 6 bases; bases with no gene match: 8. The CDR3 has 14 amino acids. CDR1 and CDR2 (germline): WSHSY, SAAADI. For the CDR3, the DNA is TGCGCCAGCAGCCCCTGGGCGGGGGAAGATACGCAGTATTTT. Residues: CASSPWAGEDTQYF.

The chain joins TRBV6-1 to TRBJ2-7; no firm D call. Germline CDR1 MNHNS, CDR2 SASEGT. The V end lost 0 bases, the J end lost 7 bases, and 4 bases lay between the germline ends. The CDR3 extends over 11 amino acids. The chain's CDR3 is CASSEALEQYF. CDR3 nucleotide sequence: TGTGCCAGCAGTGAAGCGCTAGAGCAGTACTTC.

In the case of this clone: Other DNA sequences of this sample code for an identical CDR3. This chain joins TRBV7-9 and TRBJ1-1, with unresolved D. The CDR3 has 13 amino acids. The V gene lost 0 bases and the J gene lost 1 base, with 3 bases spanning the gap. Germline V gene data show CDR1 as SEHNR and CDR2 as FQNEAQ (reference sequence). The CDR3 DNA follows: TGTGCCAGCAGCTTAGCAGCGAACACTGAAGCTTTCTTT. Its translation is CASSLAANTEAFF.

Of note for this clone: At the DNA level, this CDR3 is encoded by other sequences in the same sample as well. The chain combines TRBV5-4 with TRBJ2-7, with a weak D call TRBD1 (5 bases). The V gene's germline CDR1 is SGHNT and CDR2 YYREEE (reference sequence). The CDR3 covers 13 residues. Trimming cost V 4 bases and J 0 bases, with 8 bases left between them. In DNA, the CDR3 is TGTGCCAGCAGCAGACAGAGCTCCTACGAGCAGTACTTC. Protein sequence: CASSRQSSYEQYF.

The chain uses TRBV11-2 and TRBJ2-7; 8 nucleotides agree with TRBD1. V lost 2 bases and J lost 3; bases outside the gene matches: 12. The germline CDR1 and CDR2 sequences are SGHAT and FQNNGV. The CDR3 contains 17 residues. The chain's CDR3 is CASSLLSTGGPYYEQYF. As DNA, the CDR3 is TGTGCCAGCAGCTTACTCTCTACAGGGGGTCCCTACTACGAGCAGTACTTC.